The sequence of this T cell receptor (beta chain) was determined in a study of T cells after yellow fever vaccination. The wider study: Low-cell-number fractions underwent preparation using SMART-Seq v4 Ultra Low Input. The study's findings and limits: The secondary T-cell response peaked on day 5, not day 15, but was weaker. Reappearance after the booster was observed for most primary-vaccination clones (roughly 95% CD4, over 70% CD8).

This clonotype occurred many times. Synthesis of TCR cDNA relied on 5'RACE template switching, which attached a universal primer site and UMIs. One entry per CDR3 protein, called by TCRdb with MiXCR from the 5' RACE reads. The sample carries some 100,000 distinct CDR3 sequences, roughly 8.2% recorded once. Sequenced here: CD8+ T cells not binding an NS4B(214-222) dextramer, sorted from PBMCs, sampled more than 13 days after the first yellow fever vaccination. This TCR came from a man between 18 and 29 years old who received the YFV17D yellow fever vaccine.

The CDR3 reads CSVEDPRQGPPNEKLFF. The CDR3 DNA sequence: TGCAGCGTTGAAGATCCCCGACAGGGCCCGCCTAATGAAAAACTGTTTTTT. This chain connects TRBV29-1 to TRBJ1-4, with 7 nucleotides matching TRBD1. CDR3 length: 17 amino acids. CDR1 SQVTM and CDR2 ANQGSEA come from the germline V gene. J gave up 3 bases and V 0 bases, and 10 bases lay outside the gene matches.